This TCR beta chain stems from a study of T-cell memory formation after mild COVID-19. This clonotype was counted ten times or more. J was trimmed by 9 bases and V by 5 bases; bases with no gene match: 1. Germline values: CDR1 SSHAT, CDR2 FNYEAQ (reference sequence). The CDR3 runs 11 residues. TCRdb reprocessed the 5' RACE reads via MiXCR and lists one record per CDR3 protein. The sample contains about 290,000 distinct CDR3 sequences, roughly 18% of which appear only once. This clonotype was sampled from a man aged 18 to 29 who had mild COVID-19 (a few samples of this study predate the infection). Cell type and time point are not known. Specimen: PBMCs or a T cell subset sorted from them (not recorded which). This chain links TRBV7-7 with TRBJ2-1; 7 nucleotides agree with TRBD2. The CDR3 DNA is TGTGCCAGCAGCGGCGGGGGTGAGCAGTTCTTC. Its translation is CASSGGGEQFF.